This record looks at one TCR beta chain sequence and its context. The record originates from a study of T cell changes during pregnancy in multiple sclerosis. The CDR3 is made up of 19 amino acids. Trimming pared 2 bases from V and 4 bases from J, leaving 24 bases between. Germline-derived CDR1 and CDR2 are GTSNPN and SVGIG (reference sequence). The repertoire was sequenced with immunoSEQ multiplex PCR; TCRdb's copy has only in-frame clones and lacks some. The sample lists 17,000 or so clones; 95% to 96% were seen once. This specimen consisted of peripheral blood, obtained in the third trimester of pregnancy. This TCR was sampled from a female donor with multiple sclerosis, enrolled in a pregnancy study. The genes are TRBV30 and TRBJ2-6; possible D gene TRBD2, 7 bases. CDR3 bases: TGTGCCTGGAGTAGGGGGTCTGGGAGGGATGTTGCAGGGGCCAACGTCCTGACTTTC. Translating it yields CAWSRGSGRDVAGANVLTF.